The next 28 T cell receptor beta chains were all read from a single sample in a study of blood T cell repertoires in COVID-19. The assay was immunoSEQ multiplex PCR, and TCRdb's table has in-frame clones only and misses some. The sample includes 100,000 to 120,000 clones, roughly 85% of them seen just once. The sequencing sample was made of peripheral blood. The receptors were gathered from an elderly woman with active or convalescent COVID-19.

V usage is TRBV5-1 and J usage is TRBJ2-3; 10 nucleotides align to TRBD2. The V and J ends lost 6 bases and 2 bases, in that order; junction bases with no gene match: 6. This CDR3 contains 15 residues. From germline, CDR1 is SGHRS and CDR2 YFSETQ. CDR3 sequence reads: CASIRTSGATDTQYF. DNA for the CDR3: TGCGCCAGCATCCGGACTAGCGGTGCCACAGATACGCAGTATTTT.

The chain carries TRBV30 and TRBJ1-2, with D possibly matching TRBD1 (6 bases). CDR3 length equals 12 residues. Germline CDR1 is GTSNPN and CDR2 is SVGIG (reference sequence). V was cut by 2 bases and J by 6 bases, with 10 bases left in between. This chain's CDR3 is CAWSLGGNGYTF. DNA for the CDR3: TGTGCCTGGAGTCTTGGGGGCAATGGCTACACCTTC.

V and J are TRBV7-2 and TRBJ2-1; TRBD2 matches at 8 bases. Trimming removed 3 bases from V and 2 bases from J; junction bases left unmatched: 3. CDR1 is SGHTA, CDR2 FQGNSA, per germline. This CDR3 spans 15 amino acids. CDR3 amino acids: CASSFLAGTYNEQFF. CDR3 sequence (DNA): TGTGCCAGCAGCTTTTTAGCGGGAACCTACAATGAGCAGTTCTTC.

The chain uses TRBV15 and TRBJ2-1; 9 bases match TRBD2. CDR1 is LNHNV, CDR2 YYDKDF, per germline (reference sequence). The V segment lost 1 base and the J segment 4 bases; nucleotides outside the gene matches: 8. The CDR3 contains 17 residues. The CDR3, as DNA: TGTGCCACCAGCAGAGGTTTGGCGGGGGGGGTTTACAATGAGCAGTTCTTC. Translation gives CATSRGLAGGVYNEQFF.

This sequence joins TRBV5-5 and TRBJ1-2, with D perhaps matching TRBD1 (6 bases). The germline gives CDR1 SGHKS, CDR2 YYEKEE (reference sequence). Between the trimmed V and J ends, which lost 4 bases and 2 bases, there was a span of 15 bases. This CDR3 has 15 amino acids. The CDR3 region is CASSLSRGQNYGYTF. The CDR3 region has the DNA TGTGCCAGCAGCCTTAGCCGTGGACAGAACTATGGCTACACCTTC.

The chain uses TRBV28 and TRBJ2-7, with 9 bases that match TRBD1. Germline CDR1 reads MDHEN; CDR2 reads SYDVKM. With 4 bases clipped from V and 0 bases from J, the junction kept 10 bases outside the gene matches. The CDR3 loop spans 17 amino acids. The CDR3: CASSSLPGTGTSYEQYF. In nucleotides, the CDR3 is TGTGCCAGCAGTTCCCTACCCGGGACAGGGACCTCCTACGAGCAGTACTTC.

The chain links TRBV5-4 to TRBJ2-7; perhaps TRBD1 as D (6 bases). Trimming stripped 5 bases from V and 3 bases from J, with 18 bases between. The CDR3 contains 15 residues. Germline lookup yields CDR1 SGHNT and CDR2 YYREEE (reference sequence). The CDR3 DNA is TGTGCCAGCAGTTCCCGGTTAGGGGGTTTCTACGAGCAGTACTTC. Its protein product is CASSSRLGGFYEQYF.

The chain recombines TRBV2 with TRBJ2-1; 8 bases fit TRBD1. The CDR3 contains 17 residues. The junction had 12 bases not matched to a gene; V was cut back by 7 bases and J by 1 base. From germline, CDR1 is SNHLY and CDR2 FYNNEI. In DNA, the CDR3 is TGTGCCAGCACCGAGGCCAGGGGGCTTAGGTCCTACAATGAGCAGTTCTTC. It codes for CASTEARGLRSYNEQFF.

The chain uses TRBV28 and TRBJ2-2; D is unclear. Trimming took 5 bases from V and 6 from J, leaving 4 bases between them. The CDR3 has 11 amino acids. From germline, CDR1 is MDHEN and CDR2 SYDVKM. The CDR3 reads CASSHSGELFF. In DNA, the CDR3 is TGTGCCAGCAGTCACTCCGGGGAGCTGTTTTTT.

Concerning this clone: An end of the junction does not agree with germline; a read error may underlie this. The gene calls are TRBV7-9 and TRBJ2-4, with D perhaps matching TRBD2 (5 bases). Germline V gene data show CDR1 as SEHNR and CDR2 as FQNEAQ (reference sequence). CDR3 size: 12 residues. CDR3 in DNA: TGTGCCAGCAGCTTGACGGGAAACATTCGGTACTTC. It encodes CASSLTGNIRYF.

The gene calls are TRBV12-5 and TRBJ2-2, with 7 positions matching TRBD1. The ends lost 6 bases at V and 7 bases at J; junction bases unmatched: 11. The CDR3 is made up of 15 amino acids. The germline gives CDR1 LGHNT, CDR2 FRNRAP. CDR3 bases: TGTGCTAGTGGCACGCCGTGGACAGGACACGGGGAGCTGTTTTTT. Its protein is CASGTPWTGHGELFF.

Only a few counts were recorded for this clone. This chain uses TRBV7-2 with TRBJ1-1, with 9 nucleotides matching TRBD1. V was pared by 1 base and J by 4 bases, with 4 bases of the junction left unmatched. Germline V gives CDR1 SGHTA, CDR2 FQGNSA. This CDR3 spans 15 amino acids. CDR3: CASSLVGTGTTEAFF. CDR3 DNA sequence: TGTGCCAGCAGCTTAGTGGGGACAGGGACCACTGAAGCTTTCTTT.

The chain carries TRBV29-1 and TRBJ1-4; no definite D call. This CDR3 is 14 amino acids long. The germline V and J ends were trimmed by 3 bases and 2 bases, with 10 bases remaining between them. Germline CDR1 is SQVTM and CDR2 is ANQGSEA. The CDR3 region has the DNA TGCAGCGTTGATGAGGGTGGGACTAATGAAAAACTGTTTTTT. Translating it yields CSVDEGGTNEKLFF.

This clone showed up many times. This chain connects TRBV6-5 to TRBJ2-1; 9 nucleotides agree with TRBD2. Per the germline V gene, CDR1 is MNHEY and CDR2 is SVGAGI. The J segment lost 5 bases and the V segment lost 6 bases, leaving 5 bases of the junction unmatched. The CDR3 runs 14 residues. The CDR3 sequence: CASRWTSVHNEQFF. The DNA of the CDR3 is TGTGCCAGCAGATGGACTAGCGTCCACAATGAGCAGTTCTTC.

In its sample, this clone was seen once. V usage is TRBV7-9 and J usage is TRBJ2-1; TRBD2 agrees at 7 bases. The length of the CDR3 is 13 residues. Germline-derived CDR1 and CDR2 are SEHNR and FQNEAQ (reference sequence). The V gene end was trimmed by 5 bases and the J gene end by 10 bases; junction bases not matched to a gene: 8. The CDR3 DNA reads as TGTGCCAGCAGCCCCCTGACTAGCAACGAGCAGTTCTTC. Amino acid sequence: CASSPLTSNEQFF.

The chain is built from TRBV27 and TRBJ2-7, with 8 bases lining up with TRBD2. The CDR3 runs 14 residues. Per germline, CDR1 MNHEY and CDR2 SMNVEV (reference sequence). V trimming: 5 bases; J trimming: 1 base; junction bases outside the gene matches: 4. This CDR3 reads CASSHTSGSYEQYF. The CDR3 DNA is TGTGCCAGCAGTCACACTAGCGGATCCTACGAGCAGTACTTC.

This chain connects TRBV5-4 to TRBJ2-1; 7 nucleotides agree with TRBD2. The CDR3 spans 15 residues. Trimming at V came to 4 bases and at J to 0 bases, leaving 4 bases not matched to a gene. Germline V lookup: CDR1 SGHNT, CDR2 YYREEE (reference sequence). For the CDR3, the DNA is TGTGCCAGCAGCCTAGCGGCTAGCTCCTACAATGAGCAGTTCTTC. It codes for CASSLAASSYNEQFF.

J is TRBJ2-2 and V is TRBV10-3, with TRBD2 matching over 12 bases. CDR1 is ENHRY and CDR2 is SYGVKD in the germline V gene. With V trimmed by 4 bases and J by 7 bases, 4 bases remained unmatched. This CDR3 comprises 15 residues. CDR3 sequence (DNA): TGTGCCATCAGTGTGACTAGCGGGAGCGACGGGGAGCTGTTTTTT. Its translation is CAISVTSGSDGELFF.

This chain links TRBV18 with TRBJ1-2; the match to TRBD1 covers 8 bases. Germline V CDR1 and CDR2: KGHSH, LQKENI. The CDR3 sequence is 14 residues long. V was pared by 2 bases and J by 4 bases, with 3 bases of the junction left unmatched. CDR3 coding DNA: TGTGCCAGCTCACCAGGACAGGGACTCTATGGCTACACCTTC. Translation gives CASSPGQGLYGYTF.

The genes are TRBV5-1 and TRBJ1-1; D unclear. The CDR3 has 14 residues. V gave up 0 bases and J gave up 4 bases, with 10 bases separating them. The germline V gene encodes CDR1 SGHRS and CDR2 YFSETQ. CDR3 DNA: TGCGCCAGCAGCTTGGTTCCGAGCGGCACTGAAGCTTTCTTT. This gives the protein CASSLVPSGTEAFF.

The genes are TRBV7-9 and TRBJ2-1, with D possibly TRBD2 on 6 matching bases. This CDR3 is built from 14 residues. Trimming cost V 5 bases and J 10 bases, with 18 bases left between them. CDR1 and CDR2 from the germline V gene are SEHNR and FQNEAQ (reference sequence). The CDR3 reads CASSGPVLAGEQFF. The CDR3 DNA follows: TGTGCCAGCAGCGGACCGGTATTGGCGGGGGAGCAGTTCTTC.

This clone was detected once. The chain joins TRBV15 to TRBJ2-3; no definite D call. This CDR3 contains 12 residues. Germline CDR1 reads LNHNV; CDR2 reads YYDKDF (reference sequence). V was shortened by 1 base and J by 4 bases, with 3 bases between the two germline ends. The CDR3 region has the DNA TGTGCCACCAGCAGAGCTCCAGATACGCAGTATTTT. Amino acid sequence: CATSRAPDTQYF.

In its sample, this clone was seen a few times. J is TRBJ2-7 and V is TRBV28; TRBD1 agrees at 8 bases. The CDR3 extends over 14 amino acids. With 4 bases clipped from V and 11 bases from J, the junction kept 13 bases outside the gene matches. In germline, CDR1 is MDHEN, CDR2 SYDVKM. CDR3 bases: TGTGCCAGCAGTTCCCAAGCCCGGACAGGGCAGGAGTACTTC. This gives the protein CASSSQARTGQEYF.

This clone has a handful of counts. The rearrangement joins TRBV3-1 (or the pseudogene TRBV3-2) to TRBJ2-3; TRBD2 agrees at 10 bases. The CDR3 length is 16 residues. J gave up 2 bases and V 5 bases, and 7 bases lay outside the gene matches. CDR1 and CDR2 (germline): LGHDT, YNNKEL (reference sequence). Here the CDR3 DNA reads TGTGCCAGCAGCTCACGGACTAGCGGATACACAGATACGCAGTATTTT. It is translated as CASSSRTSGYTDTQYF.

V is TRBV10-2 and J is TRBJ2-7; weak D call: TRBD1 (5 bases). Germline values: CDR1 WSHSY, CDR2 SAAADI. Between the trimmed V and J ends, which lost 5 bases and 6 bases, there was a span of 11 bases. This CDR3 comprises 12 residues. This chain's CDR3 is CASSQTVSEQYF. The DNA for the CDR3 is TGCGCCAGCAGTCAGACAGTCTCCGAGCAGTACTTC.

This clone has just one count. V gene TRBV28 combines with J gene TRBJ2-7, with D uncertain. Deletions cut 6 bases from V and 4 bases from J, with 19 bases between. CDR1 and CDR2 (germline): MDHEN, SYDVKM. The CDR3 has 15 amino acids. The chain's CDR3 is CASSQVWATTYEQYF. DNA of the CDR3: TGTGCCAGCAGCCAGGTATGGGCGACAACTTACGAGCAGTACTTC.

The chain is built from TRBV24-1 and TRBJ2-3, with D perhaps TRBD1 (5 bases). Germline V CDR1 and CDR2: KGHDR, SFDVKD. The CDR3 loop spans 17 amino acids. V was pared by 2 bases and J by 6 bases, with 20 bases between. CDR3 protein: CATSDWGGSLGYDTQYF. CDR3 in DNA: TGTGCCACCAGTGATTGGGGCGGATCTCTCGGTTACGATACGCAGTATTTT.

This chain joins TRBV24-1 and TRBJ1-1, with TRBD1 as a possible D gene (5 bases). Trimming took 2 bases from V and 4 from J, leaving 16 bases between them. The CDR3 contains 16 residues. Germline assignment: CDR1 KGHDR and CDR2 SFDVKD. The DNA of the CDR3 is TGTGCCACCAGTGATTCATCATTACAGGACGGCACTGAAGCTTTCTTT. Its translation: CATSDSSLQDGTEAFF.